A single sample gave rise to the 12 T cell receptor beta chains below, sequenced in a study of T cell changes during pregnancy in multiple sclerosis. Profiling relied on immunoSEQ multiplex PCR, and the TCRdb table lists in-frame clones only, not all of them. The sample contains about 40,000 clones, approximately 94% of which appear only once. Material: peripheral blood, obtained in the third trimester of pregnancy. These receptors were obtained from a female donor with multiple sclerosis, enrolled in a pregnancy study.

This rearrangement joins TRBV7-2 to TRBJ2-1; D gene unclear. This CDR3 has 12 residues. Per germline, CDR1 SGHTA and CDR2 FQGNSA. V shed 4 bases and J shed 2 bases, with 3 bases lying between them. The CDR3 spells CASSSAYNEQFF. CDR3 sequence (DNA): TGTGCCAGCAGCTCAGCCTACAATGAGCAGTTCTTC.

The rearrangement links TRBV5-1 to TRBJ2-4; 14 bases match TRBD2. The J segment lost 2 bases and the V segment lost 4 bases, leaving 14 bases of the junction unmatched. This CDR3 region has 20 residues. Looked up from germline, CDR1 is SGHRS and CDR2 is YFSETQ. The chain's CDR3 is CASSPSGLAGAGFSKNIQYF. DNA for the CDR3: TGCGCCAGCAGCCCGTCGGGACTAGCGGGAGCGGGGTTTTCCAAAAACATTCAGTACTTC.

The genes are TRBV19 and TRBJ2-1; 7 bases line up with TRBD2. The J segment lost 5 bases and the V segment lost 9 bases, leaving 10 bases of the junction unmatched. From germline, CDR1 is LNHDA and CDR2 SQIVND (reference sequence). The CDR3 loop spans 14 amino acids. The CDR3 DNA follows: TGTGCCAGCACTAAAGGGAGGGTCCACAATGAGCAGTTCTTC. This translates into CASTKGRVHNEQFF. The entire variable domain, with the rest obtained from reference TRBV19 and TRBJ2-1, is as follows: DGGITQSPKYLFRKEGQNVTLSCEQNLNHDAMYWYRQDPGQGLRLIYYSQIVNDFQKGDIAEGYSVSREKKESFPLTVTSAQKNPTAFYLCASTKGRVHNEQFFGPGTRLTVL.

V is TRBV5-5 and J is TRBJ1-6; no clear D gene. CDR1 and CDR2 (germline): SGHKS, YYEKEE (reference sequence). The V end lost 0 bases, the J end lost 8 bases, and 12 bases lay between the germline ends. CDR3 length equals 15 residues. The CDR3, as DNA: TGTGCCAGCAGCTTGGCCGCGGAGGTTTATTCACCCCTCCACTTT. This encodes CASSLAAEVYSPLHF.

V gene TRBV19 combines with J gene TRBJ1-1; 9 nucleotides line up with TRBD1. The germline gives CDR1 LNHDA, CDR2 SQIVND (reference sequence). V lost 5 bases to trimming and J lost 4 bases; unmatched junction nucleotides: 11. The CDR3 sequence is 16 residues long. This CDR3 reads CASSLDRGFRGTEAFF. Written as DNA, the CDR3 is TGTGCCAGTAGTCTTGACAGGGGGTTTAGGGGCACTGAAGCTTTCTTT.

The V and J genes are TRBV5-8 and TRBJ2-2, with 8 bases identical to TRBD2. The germline V gene has CDR1 SGHTS and CDR2 YDEGEE. This CDR3 spans 17 amino acids. The V segment lost 1 base and the J segment 5 bases; nucleotides outside the gene matches: 10. The CDR3 nucleotides read TGTGCCAGCAGCTTGAAGTCCAGCGGGAGTGCTACCGGGGAGCTGTTTTTT. Amino acid sequence: CASSLKSSGSATGELFF.

The genes are TRBV6-5 and TRBJ2-3; D is possibly TRBD1 (6 bases). Per the germline V gene, CDR1 is MNHEY and CDR2 is SVGAGI. The ends were cut back, 6 bases at V and 4 bases at J, with 14 bases in the middle. CDR3 size: 14 residues. The CDR3 DNA reads as TGTGCCAGCAGCCCACAGGGTCGGGCAGATACGCAGTATTTT. Its translation is CASSPQGRADTQYF.

This sequence joins TRBV27 and TRBJ2-1; 12 nucleotides line up with TRBD2. The CDR3 length is 15 residues. The ends lost 5 bases at V and 4 bases at J; junction bases unmatched: 3. CDR1 MNHEY and CDR2 SMNVEV come from the germline V gene (reference sequence). The CDR3 is CASSETSGGYNEQFF. The CDR3 nucleotides read TGTGCCAGCAGTGAGACTAGCGGGGGTTACAATGAGCAGTTCTTC.

This chain uses TRBV18 with TRBJ1-3; D call uncertain. Deletions cut 4 bases from V and 6 bases from J, with 16 bases between. CDR3 size: 15 residues. Germline values: CDR1 KGHSH, CDR2 LQKENI. CDR3 in DNA: TGTGCCAGCTCACTACAAGAATCAGGATTAAACACCATATATTTT. Translated: CASSLQESGLNTIYF.

CDR3 sequence (DNA): TGTGCCAGCAGCTTAGAGGGAGACACCATATATTTT. It yields the protein CASSLEGDTIYF. The chain combines TRBV11-3 with TRBJ1-3; D unclear. V dropped 0 bases and J dropped 8 bases, with 5 bases sitting between them. Germline V lookup: CDR1 SGHNT, CDR2 YENEEA. The CDR3 runs to 12 residues.

This chain joins TRBV5-6 and TRBJ2-7; maybe TRBD1 (6 bases). The CDR3 spans 12 residues. In germline, CDR1 is SGHDT, CDR2 YYEEEE. Trimming stripped 4 bases from V and 1 base from J, with 6 bases between. Here the CDR3 DNA reads TGTGCCAGCAGCGGACAGTCCTACGAGCAGTACTTC. Protein product: CASSGQSYEQYF.

This clone was seen only a few times. The V call is TRBV19, the J call TRBJ2-6; D not certain. With 4 bases removed from V and 1 base from J, the gap between germline ends came to 11 bases. The CDR3 has 16 residues. Looked up from germline, CDR1 is LNHDA and CDR2 is SQIVND (reference sequence). The CDR3 region has the DNA TGTGCCAGTAGTACAATCCGAGTATCTGGGGCCAACGTCCTGACTTTC. It yields the protein CASSTIRVSGANVLTF.